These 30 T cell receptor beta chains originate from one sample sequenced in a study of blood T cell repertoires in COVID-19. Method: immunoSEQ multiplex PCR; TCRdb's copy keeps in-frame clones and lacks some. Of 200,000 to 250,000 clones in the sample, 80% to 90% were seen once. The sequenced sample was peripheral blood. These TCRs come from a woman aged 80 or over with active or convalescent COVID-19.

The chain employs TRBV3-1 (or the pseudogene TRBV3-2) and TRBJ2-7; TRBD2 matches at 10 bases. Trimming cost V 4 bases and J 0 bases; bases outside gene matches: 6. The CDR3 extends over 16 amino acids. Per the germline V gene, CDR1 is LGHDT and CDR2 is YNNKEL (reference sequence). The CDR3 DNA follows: TGTGCCAGCAGCCTTTTTACTAGCGGGGCCTCCTACGAGCAGTACTTC. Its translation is CASSLFTSGASYEQYF.

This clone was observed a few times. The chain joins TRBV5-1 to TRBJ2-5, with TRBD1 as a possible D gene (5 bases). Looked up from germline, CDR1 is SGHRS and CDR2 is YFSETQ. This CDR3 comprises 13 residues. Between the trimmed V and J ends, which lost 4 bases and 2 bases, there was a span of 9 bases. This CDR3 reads CASSQTGQETQYF. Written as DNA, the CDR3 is TGCGCCAGCAGCCAAACAGGTCAAGAGACCCAGTACTTC.

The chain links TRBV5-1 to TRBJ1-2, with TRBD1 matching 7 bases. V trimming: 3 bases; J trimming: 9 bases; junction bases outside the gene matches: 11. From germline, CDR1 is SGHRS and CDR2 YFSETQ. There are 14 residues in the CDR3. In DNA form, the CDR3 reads TGCGCCAGCAGCTCCAGCCAGGGGGTACCCCGCTACACCTTC. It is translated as CASSSSQGVPRYTF.

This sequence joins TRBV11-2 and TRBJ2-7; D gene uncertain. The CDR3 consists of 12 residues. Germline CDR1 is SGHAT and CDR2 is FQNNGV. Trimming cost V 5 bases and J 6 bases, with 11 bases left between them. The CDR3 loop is CASSPSTPEQYF. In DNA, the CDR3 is TGTGCCAGCAGCCCCTCGACACCCGAGCAGTACTTC. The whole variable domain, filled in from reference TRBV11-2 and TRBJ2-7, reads EAGVAQSPRYKIIEKRQSVAFWCNPISGHATLYWYQQILGQGPKLLIQFQNNGVVDDSQLPKDRFSAERLKGVDSTLKIQPAKLEDSAVYLCASSPSTPEQYFGPGTRLTVT.

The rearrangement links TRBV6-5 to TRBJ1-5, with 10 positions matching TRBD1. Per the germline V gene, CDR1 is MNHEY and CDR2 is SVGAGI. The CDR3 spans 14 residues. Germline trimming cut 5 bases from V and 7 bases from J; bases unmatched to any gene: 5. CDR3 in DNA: TGTGCCAGCAGTAGGGGACAGGGGAAACAGCCCCAGCATTTT. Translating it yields CASSRGQGKQPQHF.

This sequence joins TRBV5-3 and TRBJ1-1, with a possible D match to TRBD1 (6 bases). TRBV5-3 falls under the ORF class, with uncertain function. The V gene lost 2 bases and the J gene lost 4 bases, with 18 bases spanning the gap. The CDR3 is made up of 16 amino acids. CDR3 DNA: TGTGCCAGAAGCTTCGGGGGGCGAGCCAACTTCACTGAAGCTTTCTTT. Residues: CARSFGGRANFTEAFF.

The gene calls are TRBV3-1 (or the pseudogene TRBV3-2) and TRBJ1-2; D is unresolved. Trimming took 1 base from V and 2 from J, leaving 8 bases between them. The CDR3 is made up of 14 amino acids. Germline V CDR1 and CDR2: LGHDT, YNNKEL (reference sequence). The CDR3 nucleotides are TGTGCCAGCAGCCAAGCGGGTTTGAACTATGGCTACACCTTC. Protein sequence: CASSQAGLNYGYTF.

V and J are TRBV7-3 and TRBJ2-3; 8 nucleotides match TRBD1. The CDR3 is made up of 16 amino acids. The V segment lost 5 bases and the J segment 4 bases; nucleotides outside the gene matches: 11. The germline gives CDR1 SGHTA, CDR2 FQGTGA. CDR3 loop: CASSPSRTGRADTQYF. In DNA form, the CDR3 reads TGTGCCAGCAGCCCATCCAGGACAGGGCGCGCAGATACGCAGTATTTT.

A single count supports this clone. Written as DNA, the CDR3 is TGTGCCAGCAGTGAAGAATCGGCCGGGACAGGGAAGAGGGCCAAAAACATTCAGTACTTC. Encoded protein: CASSEESAGTGKRAKNIQYF. The chain uses TRBV6-1 and TRBJ2-4; 9 bases map to TRBD1. CDR3 length: 20 residues. Germline V CDR1 and CDR2: MNHNS, SASEGT. With 1 base clipped from V and 1 base from J, the junction kept 14 bases outside the gene matches.

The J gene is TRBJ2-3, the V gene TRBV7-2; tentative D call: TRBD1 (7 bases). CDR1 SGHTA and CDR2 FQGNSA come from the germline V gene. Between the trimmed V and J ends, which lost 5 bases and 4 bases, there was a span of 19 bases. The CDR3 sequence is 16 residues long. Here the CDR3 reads CASSPRGGRGADTQYF. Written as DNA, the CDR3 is TGTGCCAGCAGCCCTAGAGGGGGCAGGGGGGCAGATACGCAGTATTTT.

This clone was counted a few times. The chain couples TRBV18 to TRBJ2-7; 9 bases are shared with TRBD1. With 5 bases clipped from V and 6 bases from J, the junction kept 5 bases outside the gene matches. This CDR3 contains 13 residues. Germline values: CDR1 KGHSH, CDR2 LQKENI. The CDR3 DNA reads TGTGCCAGCTCAACACAGGGGGCGGGCGAGCAGTACTTC. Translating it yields CASSTQGAGEQYF.

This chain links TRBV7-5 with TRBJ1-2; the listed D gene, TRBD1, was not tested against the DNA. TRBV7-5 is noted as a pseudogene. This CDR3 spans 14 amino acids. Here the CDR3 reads CARSDSQGKDGYTF. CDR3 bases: TGTGCCAGAAGCGATTCCCAGGGTAAAGATGGCTACACCTTC.

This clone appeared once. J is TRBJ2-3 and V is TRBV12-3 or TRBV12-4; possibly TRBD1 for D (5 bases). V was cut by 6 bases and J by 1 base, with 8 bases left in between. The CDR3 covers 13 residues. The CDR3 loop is CASRSTGTDTQYF. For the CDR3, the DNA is TGTGCCAGCAGGTCGACAGGCACAGATACGCAGTATTTT.

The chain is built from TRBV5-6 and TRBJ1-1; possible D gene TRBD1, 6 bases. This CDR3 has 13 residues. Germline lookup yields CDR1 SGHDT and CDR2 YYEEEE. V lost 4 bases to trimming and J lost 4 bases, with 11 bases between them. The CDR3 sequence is CASSRGRGTEAFF. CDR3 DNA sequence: TGTGCCAGCAGCCGGGGCAGGGGCACTGAAGCTTTCTTT.

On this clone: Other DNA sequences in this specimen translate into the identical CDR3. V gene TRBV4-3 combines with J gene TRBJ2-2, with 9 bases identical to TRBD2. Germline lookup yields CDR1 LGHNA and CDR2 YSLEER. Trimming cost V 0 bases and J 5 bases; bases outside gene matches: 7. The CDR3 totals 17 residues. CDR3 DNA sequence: TGCGCCAGCAGCCAAGAAGTTCTAGCGGGGCGAACCGGGGAGCTGTTTTTT. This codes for CASSQEVLAGRTGELFF.

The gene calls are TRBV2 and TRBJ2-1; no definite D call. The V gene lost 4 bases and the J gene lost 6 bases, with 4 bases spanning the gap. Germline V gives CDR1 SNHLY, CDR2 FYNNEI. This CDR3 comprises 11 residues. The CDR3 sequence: CASSASNEQFF. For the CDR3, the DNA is TGTGCCAGCAGTGCATCCAATGAGCAGTTCTTC. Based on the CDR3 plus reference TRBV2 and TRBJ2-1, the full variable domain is EPEVTQTPSHQVTQMGQEVILRCVPISNHLYFYWYRQILGQKVEFLVSFYNNEISEKSEIFDDQFSVERPDGSNFTLKIRSTKLEDSAMYFCASSASNEQFFGPGTRLTVL.

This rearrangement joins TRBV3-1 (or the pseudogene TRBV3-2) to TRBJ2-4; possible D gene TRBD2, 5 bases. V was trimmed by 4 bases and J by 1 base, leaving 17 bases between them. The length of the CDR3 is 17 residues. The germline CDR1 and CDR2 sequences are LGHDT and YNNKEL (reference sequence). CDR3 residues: CASSPRGRVEAKNIQYF. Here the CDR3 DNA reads TGTGCCAGCAGCCCCCGGGGAAGGGTGGAGGCCAAAAACATTCAGTACTTC.

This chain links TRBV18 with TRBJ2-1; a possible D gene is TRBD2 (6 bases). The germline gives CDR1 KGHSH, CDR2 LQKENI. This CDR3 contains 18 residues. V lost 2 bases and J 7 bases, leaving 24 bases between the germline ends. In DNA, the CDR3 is TGTGCCAGCTCACCATCTTATGAGGTCCTAGCGAGGAGAAATGAGCAGTTCTTC. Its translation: CASSPSYEVLARRNEQFF.

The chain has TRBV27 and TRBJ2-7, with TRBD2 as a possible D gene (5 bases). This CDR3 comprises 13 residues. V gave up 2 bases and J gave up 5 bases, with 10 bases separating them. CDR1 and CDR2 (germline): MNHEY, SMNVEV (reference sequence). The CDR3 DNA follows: TGTGCCAGCAGTTTAGGCGCGGGCGACGAGCAGTACTTC. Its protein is CASSLGAGDEQYF.

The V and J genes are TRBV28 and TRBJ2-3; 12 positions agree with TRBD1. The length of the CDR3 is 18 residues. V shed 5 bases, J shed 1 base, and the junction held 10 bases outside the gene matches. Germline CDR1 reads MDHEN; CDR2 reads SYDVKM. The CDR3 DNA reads TGTGCCAGCAGTCCTAGGGACAGGGGGCTTGAGGGCACAGATACGCAGTATTTT. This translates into CASSPRDRGLEGTDTQYF.

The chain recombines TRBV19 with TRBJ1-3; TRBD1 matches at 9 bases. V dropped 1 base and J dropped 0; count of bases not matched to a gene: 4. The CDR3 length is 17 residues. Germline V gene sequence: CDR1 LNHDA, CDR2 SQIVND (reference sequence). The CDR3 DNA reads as TGTGCCAGTAGTATAGCACAGGGGGCGAACTCTGGAAACACCATATATTTT. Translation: CASSIAQGANSGNTIYF.

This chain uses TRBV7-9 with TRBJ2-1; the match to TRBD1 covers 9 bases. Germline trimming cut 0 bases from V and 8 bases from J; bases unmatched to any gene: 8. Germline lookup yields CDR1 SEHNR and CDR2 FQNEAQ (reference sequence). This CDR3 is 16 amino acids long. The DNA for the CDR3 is TGTGCCAGCAGCTTAGCTTGGGACAGGGACAGGGATGAGCAGTTCTTC. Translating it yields CASSLAWDRDRDEQFF. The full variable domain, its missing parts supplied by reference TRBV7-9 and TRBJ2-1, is DTGVSQNPRHKITKRGQNVTFRCDPISEHNRLYWYRQTLGQGPEFLTYFQNEAQLEKSRLLSDRFSAERPKGSFSTLEIQRTEQGDSAMYLCASSLAWDRDRDEQFFGPGTRLTVL.

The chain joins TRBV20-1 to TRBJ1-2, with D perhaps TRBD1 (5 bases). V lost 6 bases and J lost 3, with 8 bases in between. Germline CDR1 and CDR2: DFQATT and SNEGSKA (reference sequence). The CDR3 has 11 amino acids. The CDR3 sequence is CSAETDYGYTF. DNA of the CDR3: TGCAGTGCGGAGACAGACTATGGCTACACCTTC.

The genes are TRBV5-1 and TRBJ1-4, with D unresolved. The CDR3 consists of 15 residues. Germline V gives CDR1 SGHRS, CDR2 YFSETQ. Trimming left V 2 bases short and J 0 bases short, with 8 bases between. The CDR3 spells CASSFERATNEKLFF. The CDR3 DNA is TGCGCCAGCAGCTTTGAACGGGCAACTAATGAAAAACTGTTTTTT.

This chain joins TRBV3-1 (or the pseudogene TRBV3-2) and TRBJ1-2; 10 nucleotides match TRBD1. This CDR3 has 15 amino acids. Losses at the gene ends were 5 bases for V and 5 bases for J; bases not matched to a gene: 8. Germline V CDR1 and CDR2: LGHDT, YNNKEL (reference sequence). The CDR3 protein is CASSSRWDRGYGYTF. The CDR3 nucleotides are TGTGCCAGCAGCTCTCGTTGGGACAGGGGATATGGCTACACCTTC.

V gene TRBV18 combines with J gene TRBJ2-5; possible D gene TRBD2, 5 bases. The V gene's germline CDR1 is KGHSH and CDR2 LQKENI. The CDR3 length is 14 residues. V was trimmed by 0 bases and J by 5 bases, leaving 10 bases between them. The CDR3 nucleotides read TGTGCCAGCTCACCACCCTTTAGCGTGGAGACCCAGTACTTC. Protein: CASSPPFSVETQYF. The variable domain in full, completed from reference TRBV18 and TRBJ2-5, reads NAGVMQNPRHLVRRRGQEARLRCSPMKGHSHVYWYRQLPEEGLKFMVYLQKENIIDESGMPKERFSAEFPKEGPSILRIQQVVRGDSAAYFCASSPPFSVETQYFGPGTRLLVL.

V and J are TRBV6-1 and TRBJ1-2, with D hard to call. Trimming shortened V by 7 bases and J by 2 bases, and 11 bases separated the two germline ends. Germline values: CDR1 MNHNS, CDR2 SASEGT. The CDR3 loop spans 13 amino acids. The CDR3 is CASTTPGNYGYTF. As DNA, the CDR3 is TGTGCCAGCACCACACCGGGAAACTATGGCTACACCTTC.

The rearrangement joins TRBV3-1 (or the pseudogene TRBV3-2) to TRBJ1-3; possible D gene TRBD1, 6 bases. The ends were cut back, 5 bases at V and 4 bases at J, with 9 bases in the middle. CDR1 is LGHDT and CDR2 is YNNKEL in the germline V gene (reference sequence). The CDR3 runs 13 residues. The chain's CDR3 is CASSAGVGNTIYF. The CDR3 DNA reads TGTGCCAGCAGCGCAGGGGTCGGAAACACCATATATTTT.

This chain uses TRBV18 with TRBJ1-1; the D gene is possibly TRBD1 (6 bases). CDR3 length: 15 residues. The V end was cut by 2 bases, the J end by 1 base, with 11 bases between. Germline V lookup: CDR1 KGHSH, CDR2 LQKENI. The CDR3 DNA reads TGTGCCAGCTCACCAGTACAGGGATCGAACACTGAAGCTTTCTTT. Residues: CASSPVQGSNTEAFF.

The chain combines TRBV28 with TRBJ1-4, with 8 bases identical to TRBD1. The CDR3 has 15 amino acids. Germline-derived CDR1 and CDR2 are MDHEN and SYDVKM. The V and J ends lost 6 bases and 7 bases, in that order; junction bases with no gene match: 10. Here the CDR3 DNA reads TGTGCCAGCAGGCGAGGACAGGGTGGGGCTGAAAAACTGTTTTTT. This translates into CASRRGQGGAEKLFF.